Each of the 26 T cell receptor beta chains below was sequenced from the same sample in a study of shared clonotypes between healthy human individuals. The repertoire was sequenced with immunoSEQ multiplex PCR; TCRdb's copy has only in-frame clones and lacks some. The sample includes a few million clones, approximately 90% of them seen just once. The sample comprised naive CD4+ T cells from PBMCs. Documented subset: CD45RA+ positively selected. The receptor set was obtained from a man aged 18 to 35 in good health. Some clones in this sample may be carry-over from other donors' samples.

This clone has more than one count but fewer than ten. The V call is TRBV11-2, the J call TRBJ1-1; no clear D gene. This CDR3 has 15 amino acids. V lost 5 bases to trimming and J lost 1 base, with 14 bases between them. Germline V gene lookup returns CDR1 SGHAT and CDR2 FQNNGV. Written as DNA, the CDR3 is TGTGCCAGCAGCCCCCTGTACAGACCGAACACTGAAGCTTTCTTT. This encodes CASSPLYRPNTEAFF.

The chain uses TRBV6-6 and TRBJ1-2; D gene uncertain. The CDR3 consists of 12 residues. The germline CDR1 and CDR2 sequences are MNHNY and SVGAGI (reference sequence). Trimming removed 6 bases at V and 4 bases at J, with 9 bases between. CDR3 sequence reads: CASSGRAYGYTF. The CDR3 bases are TGTGCCAGCAGCGGACGGGCCTATGGCTACACCTTC.

V and J are TRBV12-5 and TRBJ1-1; TRBD1 might be the D (5 bases). The V end was cut by 3 bases, the J end by 1 base, with 9 bases between. The germline CDR1 and CDR2 sequences are LGHNT and FRNRAP. The CDR3 consists of 14 residues. The CDR3 coding sequence is TGTGCTAGTGGTTTAGCGGGGACGAACACTGAAGCTTTCTTT. Its protein is CASGLAGTNTEAFF.

The V call is TRBV7-2, the J call TRBJ2-5, with TRBD1 identical over 8 bases. Germline lookup yields CDR1 SGHTA and CDR2 FQGNSA. J gave up 7 bases and V 1 base, and 14 bases lay outside the gene matches. The CDR3 has 17 residues. The CDR3 spells CASSLVGFGQGRGTQYF. For the CDR3, the DNA is TGTGCCAGCAGCTTAGTAGGATTCGGACAGGGCCGGGGGACCCAGTACTTC.

This rearrangement joins TRBV7-9 to TRBJ2-5; D not certain. The CDR3 extends over 12 amino acids. V lost 2 bases to trimming and J lost 4 bases, with 5 bases between them. Germline CDR1 is SEHNR and CDR2 is FQNEAQ (reference sequence). The CDR3 here is CASSLLAETQYF. DNA for the CDR3: TGTGCCAGCAGCTTATTGGCAGAGACCCAGTACTTC. The full variable domain, with the rest looked up from reference TRBV7-9 and TRBJ2-5, is DTGVSQNPRHKITKRGQNVTFRCDPISEHNRLYWYRQTLGQGPEFLTYFQNEAQLEKSRLLSDRFSAERPKGSFSTLEIQRTEQGDSAMYLCASSLLAETQYFGPGTRLLVL.

The chain is built from TRBV5-1 and TRBJ2-4; perhaps TRBD1 as D (5 bases). With 4 bases removed from V and 0 bases from J, the gap between germline ends came to 14 bases. The CDR3 runs to 16 residues. Per germline, CDR1 SGHRS and CDR2 YFSETQ. The CDR3 DNA sequence: TGCGCCAGCAGCCCGTCGACAGCCCTAGCCAAAAACATTCAGTACTTC. It codes for CASSPSTALAKNIQYF. Looking up the rest from reference TRBV5-1 and TRBJ2-4 gives the full variable domain: KAGVTQTPRYLIKTRGQQVTLSCSPISGHRSVSWYQQTPGQGLQFLFEYFSETQRNKGNFPGRFSGRQFSNSRSEMNVSTLELGDSALYLCASSPSTALAKNIQYFGAGTRLSVL.

The gene calls are TRBV5-6 and TRBJ1-3; D remains unclear. Between the trimmed V and J ends, which lost 0 bases and 4 bases, there was a span of 8 bases. This CDR3 contains 14 residues. Germline V gene data show CDR1 as SGHDT and CDR2 as YYEEEE. The CDR3 region is CASSLVDFGNTIYF. CDR3 nucleotide sequence: TGTGCCAGCAGCTTGGTTGATTTCGGAAACACCATATATTTT.

On this clone: The sample contains more than one DNA sequence encoding this CDR3. CDR3 sequence: CASRVDRGPTSGYF. The CDR3 DNA follows: TGTGCCAGCAGGGTCGACAGGGGGCCAACCTCGGGGTACTTC. The chain joins TRBV2 to TRBJ2-7; TRBD1 aligns across 10 bases. The CDR3 totals 14 residues. Unmatched junction bases numbered 14, after V lost 6 bases and J lost 12 bases. Germline CDR1 and CDR2: SNHLY and FYNNEI.

Remarks on this clone: The sample carries other DNA sequences with the same CDR3. The rearrangement joins TRBV7-2 to TRBJ1-2, with D unclear. The germline CDR1 and CDR2 sequences are SGHTA and FQGNSA. The CDR3 is made up of 12 amino acids. Trimming removed 1 base at V and 4 bases at J, with 4 bases between. DNA for the CDR3: TGTGCCAGCAGCTTAGACGGCTATGGCTACACCTTC. Residues: CASSLDGYGYTF.

The V gene is TRBV28, the J gene TRBJ2-1; the D is unclear. The CDR3 runs to 15 residues. Germline V gene sequence: CDR1 MDHEN, CDR2 SYDVKM. With 3 bases removed from V and 4 bases from J, the gap between germline ends came to 13 bases. CDR3 amino acids: CASSFVRSDYNEQFF. In DNA, the CDR3 is TGTGCCAGCAGTTTCGTGAGGTCAGATTACAATGAGCAGTTCTTC. Drawing the rest from reference TRBV28 and TRBJ2-1, the complete variable domain is DVKVTQSSRYLVKRTGEKVFLECVQDMDHENMFWYRQDPGLGLRLIYFSYDVKMKEKGDIPEGYSVSREKKERFSLILESASTNQTSMYLCASSFVRSDYNEQFFGPGTRLTVL.

V is TRBV28 and J is TRBJ2-1, with D perhaps TRBD1 or TRBD2 (5 bases each). The CDR3 runs 12 residues. V was trimmed by 7 bases and J by 12 bases, leaving 16 bases between them. Germline V gives CDR1 MDHEN, CDR2 SYDVKM. The CDR3, as DNA: TGTGCCAGCAATGACTGGGGGATCGCGCAGTTCTTC. As protein: CASNDWGIAQFF.

The chain combines TRBV11-2 with TRBJ1-4, with TRBD1 as a possible D gene (6 bases). Looked up from germline, CDR1 is SGHAT and CDR2 is FQNNGV. CDR3 length: 16 residues. V was cut by 8 bases and J by 2 bases, with 18 bases left in between. The CDR3 DNA reads as TGTGCCAGCTGCTACGGGGCAGGGGCTACTAATGAAAAACTGTTTTTT. It yields the protein CASCYGAGATNEKLFF.

The chain has TRBV15 and TRBJ2-1; a weak D match, TRBD2 (5 bases). CDR3 length: 12 residues. Trimming cost V 4 bases and J 16 bases, with 17 bases left between them. The germline V gene has CDR1 LNHNV and CDR2 YYDKDF (reference sequence). The CDR3 protein is CATSTREGTLFF. CDR3 DNA: TGTGCCACCAGCACTAGAGAGGGCACCCTTTTCTTC.

The rearrangement links TRBV5-4 to TRBJ2-2; D possibly matches TRBD1 or TRBD2 (5 bases each). In germline, CDR1 is SGHNT, CDR2 YYREEE (reference sequence). V lost 1 base and J lost 4, with 11 bases in between. The CDR3 length is 15 residues. The DNA for the CDR3 is TGTGCCAGCAGCTTGTCCAGGGCGGGCACCGGGGAGCTGTTTTTT. This sequence encodes CASSLSRAGTGELFF.

V gene TRBV28 combines with J gene TRBJ1-4; D is uncertain. The CDR3 extends over 12 amino acids. V lost 11 bases, J lost 6 bases, and 13 bases lay in between. Germline loops: CDR1 MDHEN, CDR2 SYDVKM. The CDR3 sequence is CAVEGNHEKLFF. The DNA of the CDR3 is TGTGCCGTGGAGGGTAACCATGAAAAACTGTTTTTT.

The gene calls are TRBV28 and TRBJ2-3; TRBD1 matches 7 bases. Looked up from germline, CDR1 is MDHEN and CDR2 is SYDVKM. Trimming removed 5 bases from V and 5 bases from J; junction bases left unmatched: 4. The CDR3 is made up of 13 amino acids. The CDR3 sequence: CASSDRAIDTQYF. The CDR3 DNA sequence: TGTGCCAGCAGTGACAGGGCTATAGATACGCAGTATTTT.

Points on this clone: At the DNA level, this CDR3 is encoded by other sequences in the same sample as well. The J gene is TRBJ1-1, the V gene TRBV18, with 7 bases fitting TRBD1. The V segment lost 3 bases and the J segment 5 bases; nucleotides outside the gene matches: 6. The CDR3 consists of 14 residues. Germline V gene lookup returns CDR1 KGHSH and CDR2 LQKENI. The CDR3 protein is CASSPDRVRTEAFF. In nucleotides, the CDR3 is TGTGCCAGCTCACCCGACAGGGTTCGGACTGAAGCTTTCTTT.

The count of this clone is one. The CDR3 is CASLDLSGGRWTHNEQFF. The DNA of the CDR3 is TGTGCCAGCCTCGACTTAAGTGGGGGTCGTTGGACGCACAATGAGCAGTTCTTC. The rearrangement links TRBV28 to TRBJ2-1, with D perhaps matching TRBD1 or TRBD2 (5 bases each). Trimming cost V 8 bases and J 5 bases, with 28 bases left between them. The germline CDR1 and CDR2 sequences are MDHEN and SYDVKM. This CDR3 is built from 18 residues.

The sample holds one count of this clone. The same CDR3 can be traced to other DNA sequences in this sample. V gene TRBV4-1 combines with J gene TRBJ2-5; D is uncertain. Looked up from germline, CDR1 is MGHRA and CDR2 is YSYEKL. This CDR3 is built from 13 residues. V lost 1 base and J lost 5, with 8 bases in between. CDR3 sequence reads: CASSQVLGETQYF. The CDR3 DNA sequence: TGCGCCAGCAGCCAAGTTCTGGGGGAGACCCAGTACTTC.

The CDR3 DNA is TGTGCCAGCTCGGAGACGGGATTTCGGGGAAACACCATATATTTT. It specifies CASSETGFRGNTIYF. The chain is built from TRBV18 and TRBJ1-3; no firm D call. The V gene lost 6 bases and the J gene lost 4 bases, with 16 bases spanning the gap. The CDR3 spans 15 residues. Germline CDR1 reads KGHSH; CDR2 reads LQKENI.

On this clone: The same CDR3 also results from other DNA sequences found in this sample. V and J are TRBV5-1 and TRBJ1-1; D is unclear. Between the trimmed V and J ends, which lost 4 bases and 2 bases, there was a span of 12 bases. CDR3 length: 14 amino acids. Germline CDR1 SGHRS, CDR2 YFSETQ. CDR3: CASSPPGGNTEAFF. The CDR3 DNA follows: TGCGCCAGCAGCCCCCCTGGAGGTAACACTGAAGCTTTCTTT.

V usage is TRBV30 and J usage is TRBJ2-5, with D perhaps assigned TRBD1 or TRBD2 (5 bases each). The CDR3 runs to 16 residues. V was cut by 0 bases and J by 7 bases, with 21 bases left in between. Germline assignment: CDR1 GTSNPN and CDR2 SVGIG (reference sequence). CDR3 bases: TGTGCCTGGAGTGTACTGAGCGTGGTTCTTGGGGGGACCCAGTACTTC. Translation: CAWSVLSVVLGGTQYF.

The J gene is TRBJ2-7, the V gene TRBV6-6; D might be TRBD1 or TRBD2, each matching 5 bases. CDR3 length: 13 amino acids. V dropped 7 bases and J dropped 5 bases, with 15 bases sitting between them. CDR1 is MNHNY and CDR2 is SVGAGI in the germline V gene (reference sequence). The CDR3 coding sequence is TGTGCCAGCACCGACTTCCGAGGGGACGAGCAGTACTTC. Its translation: CASTDFRGDEQYF.

The chain has TRBV28 and TRBJ1-1; no firm D call. V shed 6 bases and J shed 6 bases, with 11 bases lying between them. This CDR3 region has 12 residues. Germline V gene sequence: CDR1 MDHEN, CDR2 SYDVKM. CDR3 bases: TGTGCCAGCAGAAAAACGGTCGCTGAAGCTTTCTTT. Translated, it gives CASRKTVAEAFF. The variable domain in full, with the rest retrieved from reference TRBV28 and TRBJ1-1, is DVKVTQSSRYLVKRTGEKVFLECVQDMDHENMFWYRQDPGLGLRLIYFSYDVKMKEKGDIPEGYSVSREKKERFSLILESASTNQTSMYLCASRKTVAEAFFGQGTRLTVV.

In this sample, this clone turned up a few times. The chain links TRBV14 to TRBJ1-5, with D tentatively TRBD1 (5 bases). CDR1 is SGHDN and CDR2 is FVKESK in the germline V gene. The CDR3 is 14 amino acids. The V gene lost 4 bases and the J gene lost 2 bases, with 9 bases spanning the gap. In nucleotides, the CDR3 is TGTGCCAGCAGCCTAGGAGGGGGCAATCAGCCCCAGCATTTT. Its translation is CASSLGGGNQPQHF.

Comment on this clone: Other DNA sequences in this specimen translate into the identical CDR3. The rearrangement links TRBV6-5 to TRBJ2-3; TRBD1 might be the D (6 bases). CDR1 and CDR2 (germline): MNHEY, SVGAGI. Between the trimmed V and J ends, which lost 7 bases and 0 bases, there was a span of 8 bases. The CDR3 consists of 13 residues. The CDR3 loop is CASTGTSTDTQYF. CDR3 in DNA: TGTGCCAGCACCGGGACAAGCACAGATACGCAGTATTTT.